The present T cell receptor beta chain was sequenced within a study of blood T cells in healthy people across ages. Study-wide results and caveats: Relative to aged donors, long-lived donors carried more naive CD4+ cells and displayed higher diversity.

Trimming took off 6 bases at V and 1 base at J, with 9 bases between the two ends. This CDR3 has 13 amino acids. This clonotype has ten or more counts. Its antigen is unknown. A second 7 to 11 cycle PCR used barcoded and J-beta primers. Every cDNA molecule carried a tag from a template-switch adaptor bearing 12 random nucleotides. TCRdb re-derived calls from the 5' RACE reads in MiXCR, one entry per CDR3 protein. This table holds about 800,000 distinct CDR3 sequences, more than 20% found once. The sample was also reused in another study, on T cells of mothers and their children. Per that study: Within related and unrelated pairs, thymic selection shapes TCR recombination output in a similar way.

The receptor was isolated from a boy aged 5-17 years in good health. Material for sequencing was blood. The V call is TRBV12-3 or TRBV12-4, the J call TRBJ1-1; no firm D call. In nucleotides, the CDR3 is TGTGCCAGCAGCGGGCCGGGGAACACTGAAGCTTTCTTT. Amino acid sequence: CASSGPGNTEAFF.